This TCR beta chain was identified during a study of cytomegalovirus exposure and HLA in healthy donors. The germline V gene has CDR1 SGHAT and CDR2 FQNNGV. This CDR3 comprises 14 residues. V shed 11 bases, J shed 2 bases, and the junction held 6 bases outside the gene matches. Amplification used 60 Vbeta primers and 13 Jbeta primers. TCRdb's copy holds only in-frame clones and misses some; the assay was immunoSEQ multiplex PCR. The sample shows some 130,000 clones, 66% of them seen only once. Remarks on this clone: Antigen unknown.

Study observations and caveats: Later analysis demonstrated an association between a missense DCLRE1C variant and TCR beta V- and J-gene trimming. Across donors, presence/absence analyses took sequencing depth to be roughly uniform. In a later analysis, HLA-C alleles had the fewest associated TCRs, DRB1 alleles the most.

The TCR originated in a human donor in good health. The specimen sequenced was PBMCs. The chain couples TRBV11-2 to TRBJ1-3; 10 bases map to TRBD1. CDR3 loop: CAGRQGAAGNTIYF. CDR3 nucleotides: TGTGCCGGGCGACAGGGGGCGGCTGGAAACACCATATATTTT.